The subject of this entry is one T cell receptor beta chain. The sample originates from a study of blood T cell repertoires in COVID-19. Study-wide background: Samples taken during acute and convalescent COVID-19 were collected in the United States, Italy and Spain. PBMCs, B-cell-depleted T cells, or T cells provided the cDNA or gDNA that made up the material.

Germline V CDR1 and CDR2: LNHDA, SQIVND (reference sequence). The CDR3 is 14 residues long. The V gene lost 6 bases and the J gene lost 6 bases, with 18 bases spanning the gap. Per the authors' pipeline: Estimation of nucleated cell counts relied on the amplification of reference gene primers. Profiling relied on immunoSEQ multiplex PCR, and the TCRdb table lists in-frame clones only, not all of them. The V and J calls and clone size were taken over from that table, and D and trimming were inferred from the DNA. The sample has 270,000 or so clones, approximately 85% seen once; the top ten hold about an eighth.

The sequencing input was peripheral blood. This sequence originates from a human donor in a cohort sampled during active COVID-19. V is TRBV19 and J is TRBJ2-7, with D maybe TRBD1 (6 bases). The CDR3 protein is CASSITGTPREQYF. As DNA, the CDR3 is TGTGCCAGTAGCATAACCGGGACACCCCGCGAGCAGTACTTC.